This TCR beta chain is drawn from a study of blood T cell repertoires in COVID-19. Turning to the study itself: Sites across the United States, Italy and Spain contributed samples from acute and convalescent COVID-19.

The length of the CDR3 is 17 residues. Trimming at V came to 4 bases and at J to 5 bases, leaving 16 bases not matched to a gene. Per the germline V gene, CDR1 is SGHAT and CDR2 is FQNNGV. TCRdb's table, derived via immunoSEQ multiplex PCR, lists solely in-frame clones and lacks some. The sample lists fewer than 300,000 clones, about 88% seen once, with 0.9% to 1% in the top ten. The source material was peripheral blood. The clonotype originates from a woman between 35 and 50 years old who had recovered from COVID-19. This chain uses TRBV11-2 with TRBJ2-7, with 8 bases identical to TRBD2. The CDR3 here is CASSSLIAGKDVHEQYF. The CDR3 DNA follows: TGTGCCAGCAGCTCCCTTATAGCGGGAAAGGACGTTCACGAGCAGTACTTC.